This entry is about one T cell receptor (beta chain). Per the original methods: Reference gene primer amplification in the assay estimated nucleated cell counts. Libraries were prepared by immunoSEQ multiplex PCR; TCRdb keeps only in-frame clonotypes and omits some of them. V and J calls and clone size are as listed in that table; D and trimming were resolved from the DNA. This table holds about 260,000 clones, around 87% found once. CDR3 length: 14 amino acids. V was trimmed by 5 bases and J by 1 base, leaving 9 bases between them. Germline CDR1 reads MNHEY; CDR2 reads SVGEGT. The data were taken from a study of blood T cell repertoires in COVID-19. Study-level background: Sites in the United States, Italy and Spain provided acute and convalescent COVID-19 samples. PBMCs, B-cell-depleted T cells, or T cells provided the cDNA or gDNA that made up the material.

This chain joins TRBV6-2 or TRBV6-3 and TRBJ2-1; D is unclear. This TCR came from a woman aged 50 to 60 with acute or convalescent COVID-19. The specimen sequenced was peripheral blood. The CDR3 sequence: CASSNSLSYNEQFF. The CDR3 coding sequence is TGTGCCAGCAGTAACAGCCTTTCCTACAATGAGCAGTTCTTC.